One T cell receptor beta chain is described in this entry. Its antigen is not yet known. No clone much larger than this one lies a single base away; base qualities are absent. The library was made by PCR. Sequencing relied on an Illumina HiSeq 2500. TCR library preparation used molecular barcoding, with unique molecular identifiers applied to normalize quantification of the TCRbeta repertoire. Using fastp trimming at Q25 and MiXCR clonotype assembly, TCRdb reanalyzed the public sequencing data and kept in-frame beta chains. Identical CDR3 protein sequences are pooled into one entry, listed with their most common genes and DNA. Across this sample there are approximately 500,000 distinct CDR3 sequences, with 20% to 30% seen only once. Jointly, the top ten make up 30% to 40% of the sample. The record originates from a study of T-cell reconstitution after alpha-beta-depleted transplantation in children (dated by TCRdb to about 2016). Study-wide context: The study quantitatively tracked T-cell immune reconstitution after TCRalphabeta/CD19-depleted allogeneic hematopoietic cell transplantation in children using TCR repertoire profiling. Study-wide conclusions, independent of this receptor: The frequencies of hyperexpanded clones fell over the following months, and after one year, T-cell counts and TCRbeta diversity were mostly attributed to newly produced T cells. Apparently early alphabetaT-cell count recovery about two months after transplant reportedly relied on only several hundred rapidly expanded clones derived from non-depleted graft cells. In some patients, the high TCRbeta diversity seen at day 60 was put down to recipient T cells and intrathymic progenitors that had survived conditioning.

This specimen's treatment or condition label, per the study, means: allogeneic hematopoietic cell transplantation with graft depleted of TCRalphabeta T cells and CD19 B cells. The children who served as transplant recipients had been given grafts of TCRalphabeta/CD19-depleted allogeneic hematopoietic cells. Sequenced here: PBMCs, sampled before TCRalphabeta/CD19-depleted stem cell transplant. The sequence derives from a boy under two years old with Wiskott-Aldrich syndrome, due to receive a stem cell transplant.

The CDR3 protein sequence reads: CASSLESSGRATQYF. Read as DNA, the sequence is TGCGCCAGCAGCTTGGAGTCTAGCGGAAGGGCGACCCAGTACTTC. The V and J genes are TRBV5-1 and TRBJ2-5; TRBD2 matches 7 bases in the middle. The CDR3 measures 15 amino acids from cysteine to phenylalanine. Just the 45-base CDR3 DNA is kept, in frame starting at base 1. CDR1 and CDR2, looked up from the germline V gene, are SGHRS and YFSETQ. After removal of 0 bases from V and 7 bases from J, the junction retains 9 bases not matched to a gene.